Listed below are T cell receptor beta chains from one sample, sequenced in a study of identical twins. MiXCR, run by TCRdb on the 5' RACE reads, gives a single entry per CDR3 protein. Seen here are hundreds of thousands of distinct CDR3 sequences, around 10% observed once, and the top ten hold 5% to 6.5%. Sequenced sample: memory (CD45RO+) T cells sorted from blood. All receptors come from a woman between 18 and 29 years old in good health. CDR3s include the opening cysteine and the closing phenylalanine or tryptophan. Each record gives: CDR3 DNA, CDR3 protein, clone size, V gene, J gene, D gene. A D gene is named only where the DNA matches it firmly. Not all rows give a size; the values are once, few, many and, for expanded clones, a class.

TGCAGCGCTGGGGCCTGGGTCAATAAACCCGGGGAGCTGTTTTTT	CSAGAWVNKPGELFF	.	TRBV29-1	TRBJ2-2	.
TGTGCCAGCAGTGAAGCGGGAAGCACAGATACGCAGTATTTT	CASSEAGSTDTQYF	many	TRBV6-4	TRBJ2-3	TRBD2
TGTGCCAGCAAGCGAACTAGCGGGAGGGGGCAAGAGACCCAGTACTTC	CASKRTSGRGQETQYF	few	TRBV2	TRBJ2-5	TRBD2
TGTGCCAGCAGCTCCCCTACCCGGGGGGCTAGGTACGAGCAGTACTTC	CASSSPTRGARYEQYF	.	TRBV11-2	TRBJ2-7	.
TGTGCCAGCAGCTCGGTCCCGGGGCCCCAGCATTTT	CASSSVPGPQHF	few	TRBV7-2	TRBJ1-5	.
TGCGCCAGCAGCTTGGCGGTATCTAACACTGAAGCTTTCTTT	CASSLAVSNTEAFF	few	TRBV5-1	TRBJ1-1	.
TGTGCCAGCAGTTACTCGATACCCGGCCTAAGCTCCTACAATGAGCAGTTCTTC	CASSYSIPGLSSYNEQFF	.	TRBV6-5	TRBJ2-1	.
TGTGCCAGCAGCTTAGCTGGTCCGGGACACACCCTGAACACTGAAGCTTTCTTT	CASSLAGPGHTLNTEAFF	few	TRBV11-1	TRBJ1-1	.
TGTGCCATCAGTGGAATAGCGGGGACCTACAATGAGCAGTTCTTC	CAISGIAGTYNEQFF	many	TRBV10-3	TRBJ2-1	TRBD2
TGTGCCGCGTCCAAGGGGAGGGGGTACGAGCAGTACTTC	CAASKGRGYEQYF	.	TRBV3-1	TRBJ2-7	.
TGTGCCAGCAGCCAAGGGACGCACGTAACTGAAGCTTTCTTT	CASSQGTHVTEAFF	many	TRBV4-2	TRBJ1-1	.
TGTGCCAGCAGGGACAGGGGTTCCGAGCAGTACTTC	CASRDRGSEQYF	few	TRBV2	TRBJ2-7	TRBD1
TGTGCCAGCAGCCCCGGACTCACTGAGCAGTTCTTC	CASSPGLTEQFF	many	TRBV4-2	TRBJ2-1	.
TGCAGCGGGGGTGCGGGAGGGCACACAGATACGCAGTATTTT	CSGGAGGHTDTQYF	.	TRBV20-1	TRBJ2-3	TRBD2
TGTGCCAGCAGCGTAGACGTTGGGGGGATAGATTCACCCCTCCACTTT	CASSVDVGGIDSPLHF	many	TRBV9	TRBJ1-6	.
TGTGCCAGCAGTTTTCTCGGAGATACGCAGTATTTT	CASSFLGDTQYF	many	TRBV12-3/TRBV12-4	TRBJ2-3	.
TGTGCCAGCAGCCGCGGACGGAAAGTGAACACTGAAGCTTTCTTT	CASSRGRKVNTEAFF	few	TRBV6-1	TRBJ1-1	.
TGTGCCACCAGCAGAGATAGGATTCAGCTCAATGAGCAGTTCTTC	CATSRDRIQLNEQFF	.	TRBV15	TRBJ2-1	.
TGTGCCAGCAACCCGCTACCGGGACAAGATACGCAGTATTTT	CASNPLPGQDTQYF	.	TRBV5-5	TRBJ2-3	.
TGCGCCAGCAGTGAGGGGGCAACTGAAGCTTTCTTT	CASSEGATEAFF	few	TRBV10-1	TRBJ1-1	.
TGTGCCGTCGGTCGTACTAGCGGGAGTAATGAGCAGTTCTTC	CAVGRTSGSNEQFF	.	TRBV11-2	TRBJ2-1	TRBD2
TGTGCCAGCAGCTCCTATCCCGGGACAGGGGTGACCAATCAGCCCCAGCATTTT	CASSSYPGTGVTNQPQHF	.	TRBV11-2	TRBJ1-5	TRBD1
TGTGCCAGTAGAGACATGGGGGTTCCCGAGCAGTACTTC	CASRDMGVPEQYF	.	TRBV19	TRBJ2-7	.
TGTGCCAGCAGCCCGTCGGGACAGGGAGGAAAACGGAGCGAGCATTACTTC	CASSPSGQGGKRSEHYF	.	TRBV12-3/TRBV12-4	TRBJ2-7	TRBD1
TGTGCCAGCAGTGATCACGCCGGCAGCAGATTATACTATGGCTACACCTTC	CASSDHAGSRLYYGYTF	.	TRBV2	TRBJ1-2	.
TGTGCCAGCAGCTTAGCGGCTAGCGGGAAGGTCACCCAGTACTTC	CASSLAASGKVTQYF	.	TRBV7-9	TRBJ2-5	TRBD2
TGTGCCAGCAGCCAAGTACAGGGGATTGACGGGGAGCTGTTTTTT	CASSQVQGIDGELFF	few	TRBV14	TRBJ2-2	TRBD1
TGTGCCAGTAGCGGGGGCCTCTCCTACGAGCAGTACTTC	CASSGGLSYEQYF	many	TRBV19	TRBJ2-7	.
TGTGCCAGCAGCTTAGACGGCTATAATGAAAAACTGTTTTTT	CASSLDGYNEKLFF	few	TRBV7-9	TRBJ1-4	.
TGCAGTGCTTACGGACAGGGGGGTGCAGAGCCCCAGCATTTT	CSAYGQGGAEPQHF	many	TRBV20-1	TRBJ1-5	TRBD1
TGCAGTGCCAAGTACAGGGGGGATGACACTGAAGCTTTCTTT	CSAKYRGDDTEAFF	.	TRBV20-1	TRBJ1-1	TRBD1
TGCGCCAGCAGCTCCCTGGGCAGGGCGTATAATTCACCCCTCCACTTT	CASSSLGRAYNSPLHF	.	TRBV5-1	TRBJ1-6	.
TGTGCCAGCACCCCAGAACCCAGGGCCGCGCAGTATTTT	CASTPEPRAAQYF	.	TRBV6-1	TRBJ2-3	.
TGTGCCAGCAGTTTACTGGGGACTAATGAAAAACTGTTTTTT	CASSLLGTNEKLFF	few	TRBV27	TRBJ1-4	.
TGCAGTGCCACGGGACAGGGAACCTACGAGCAGTACTTC	CSATGQGTYEQYF	many	TRBV20-1	TRBJ2-7	TRBD1
TGCAGTCAGCGGGCGGGCGAAGAGACCCAGTACTTC	CSQRAGEETQYF	many	TRBV20-1	TRBJ2-5	.
TGTGCCAGCAGCGGGGGGTTCGCCTACAATGAGCAGTTCTTC	CASSGGFAYNEQFF	many	TRBV7-2	TRBJ2-1	.
TGCGCCAGCGCCCAACGCCGAGGCACCGGGTTCAATGAGCAGTTCTTC	CASAQRRGTGFNEQFF	few	TRBV5-1	TRBJ2-1	.
TGCAGTGCTTTCCACCCAGCCAAAAACATTCAGTACTTC	CSAFHPAKNIQYF	many	TRBV20-1	TRBJ2-4	.
TGTGCCAGCAGCTTAGAACGTCGGGGGCAGCTTAATGAAAAACTGTTTTTT	CASSLERRGQLNEKLFF	many	TRBV11-2	TRBJ1-4	.
TGCGCCAGGGGTAGCGGGAGGGACACCGGGGAGCTGTTTTTT	CARGSGRDTGELFF	.	TRBV10-2	TRBJ2-2	TRBD2
TGTGCCAGCAGGTTACTGACAGGGCCCACACCCCTCCACTTT	CASRLLTGPTPLHF	.	TRBV12-3/TRBV12-4	TRBJ1-6	TRBD1
TGCAGTGCGACCCGTACCGGGGAGCTGTTTTTT	CSATRTGELFF	.	TRBV20-1	TRBJ2-2	.
TGCGCCAGCAGCTTGGCTTGGGCCTACAATGAGCAGTTCTTC	CASSLAWAYNEQFF	many	TRBV5-1	TRBJ2-1	.
TGCAGTGCAAGCCCCTACGGGGGCTACACCTTC	CSASPYGGYTF	.	TRBV20-1	TRBJ1-2	.
TGCAGTGCTAGAGATCGCGGCAGTTATTATTACAATGAGCAGTTCTTC	CSARDRGSYYYNEQFF	.	TRBV20-1	TRBJ2-1	.
TGTGCCTGGAGTGTACTCGGGTCCTACGAGCAGTACTTC	CAWSVLGSYEQYF	few	TRBV30	TRBJ2-7	.
TGCAGTGCTAGGGCCGATCAGGACTACAATGAGCAGTTCTTC	CSARADQDYNEQFF	few	TRBV20-1	TRBJ2-1	.
TGTGCCAGCAGCTTAGGTAGCGGGGATACGCAGTATTTT	CASSLGSGDTQYF	few	TRBV7-2	TRBJ2-3	TRBD2
TGTGCCAGCAGCGTACAATCGACTGCCAGTGGGGGGACCCAGTACTTC	CASSVQSTASGGTQYF	.	TRBV14	TRBJ2-5	.
TGTGCCAGCAGCTCTCTAGGCTCTGGGGCCAACGTCCTGACTTTC	CASSSLGSGANVLTF	many	TRBV27	TRBJ2-6	.
TGCAGTGCTAGAAGGTTCGGGACAGGGGGCACAGATACGCAGTATTTT	CSARRFGTGGTDTQYF	many	TRBV20-1	TRBJ2-3	TRBD1
TGCAGTGCTAGTCGGGGTCCGAACACTGAAGCTTTCTTT	CSASRGPNTEAFF	many	TRBV20-1	TRBJ1-1	.
TGTGCCAGCAGCACCGGGGGCGCTAAATACTACGAGCAGTACTTC	CASSTGGAKYYEQYF	.	TRBV7-9	TRBJ2-7	.